These 7 T cell receptor beta chains came from one sample sequenced in a study of blood T cell repertoires in COVID-19. TCRdb's table, derived via immunoSEQ multiplex PCR, lists solely in-frame clones and lacks some. Here the sample spans hundreds of thousands of clones, about 90% being singletons. Input material: peripheral blood. These receptors came from a woman aged 25 to 39 who had recovered from COVID-19.

The V and J genes are TRBV7-8 and TRBJ1-1; TRBD1 matches at 7 bases. The CDR3 covers 14 residues. Germline V gives CDR1 SGHVS, CDR2 FQNEAQ. J was trimmed by 11 bases and V by 3 bases; bases with no gene match: 12. CDR3 in DNA: TGTGCCAGCAGCTTTAAACAGGGGATTGGTGCGGCTTTCTTT. Its translation is CASSFKQGIGAAFF.

This clone was counted a single time. The V and J genes are TRBV27 and TRBJ2-2; D call uncertain. V was cut by 5 bases and J by 1 base, with 11 bases left in between. From germline, CDR1 is MNHEY and CDR2 SMNVEV (reference sequence). The CDR3 loop spans 15 amino acids. For the CDR3, the DNA is TGTGCCAGCAGTGGAATACTACGGAACACCGGGGAGCTGTTTTTT. Protein: CASSGILRNTGELFF.

CDR3 loop: CASRLNLGQGAREQYF. The DNA for the CDR3 is TGTGCCAGCAGATTAAACTTGGGACAGGGGGCGAGGGAGCAGTACTTC. The chain recombines TRBV2 with TRBJ2-7, with 12 bases aligning to TRBD1. The CDR3 runs to 16 residues. The germline CDR1 and CDR2 sequences are SNHLY and FYNNEI. V shed 6 bases and J 7 bases; nucleotides not matched to a gene: 13.

This clone was picked up one time. This sample includes further DNA sequences coding for the same CDR3. J is TRBJ2-7 and V is TRBV19; unclear D gene. The CDR3 extends over 13 amino acids. Trimming stripped 0 bases from V and 0 bases from J, with 3 bases between. The V gene's germline CDR1 is LNHDA and CDR2 SQIVND (reference sequence). CDR3 sequence reads: CASSIDGSYEQYF. Written as DNA, the CDR3 is TGTGCCAGTAGTATAGACGGCTCCTACGAGCAGTACTTC. Filled out from reference TRBV19 and TRBJ2-7, the complete variable domain reads DGGITQSPKYLFRKEGQNVTLSCEQNLNHDAMYWYRQDPGQGLRLIYYSQIVNDFQKGDIAEGYSVSREKKESFPLTVTSAQKNPTAFYLCASSIDGSYEQYFGPGTRLTVT.

Notes on this clone: Other DNA variants within this sample encode the same CDR3. This chain joins TRBV4-2 and TRBJ2-3; 8 bases line up with TRBD2. Germline assignment: CDR1 LGHNA and CDR2 YNFKEQ. V lost 0 bases to trimming and J lost 5 bases; unmatched junction nucleotides: 4. CDR3 length: 15 amino acids. This CDR3 reads CASSQETSGGDTQYF. The DNA for the CDR3 is TGTGCCAGCAGCCAAGAAACTAGCGGAGGAGATACGCAGTATTTT.

The rearrangement joins TRBV5-1 to TRBJ2-3, with 10 bases fitting TRBD1. Losses at the gene ends were 3 bases for V and 4 bases for J; bases not matched to a gene: 2. This CDR3 contains 14 residues. Germline loops: CDR1 SGHRS, CDR2 YFSETQ. CDR3 nucleotides: TGCGCCAGCAGCTGGGGACAGGGGTCAGATACGCAGTATTTT. Translating it yields CASSWGQGSDTQYF.

V usage is TRBV6-5 and J usage is TRBJ2-7; TRBD2 agrees at 9 bases. This CDR3 is built from 15 residues. In germline, CDR1 is MNHEY, CDR2 SVGAGI. V trimming: 5 bases; J trimming: 3 bases; junction bases outside the gene matches: 8. CDR3 sequence: CASSRLAGGGYEQYF. The CDR3 nucleotides read TGTGCCAGCAGTCGCCTGGCGGGAGGGGGCTACGAGCAGTACTTC.